This T cell receptor beta chain was recorded in a study of response to subunit inactivated influenza vaccine. TCRdb ran MiXCR on the RT-PCR reads and lists one entry per CDR3 protein. The repertoire holds 500,000 to 600,000 distinct CDR3 sequences, with around 11% as singletons. These data also formed part of another study, on T cells expressing NK-cell markers. That paper notes: Researchers built TCR beta cDNA using 5'RACE template switching with UMIs.

This clonotype was sampled from a man in his fifties who received an inactivated influenza vaccine. The source was PBMCs from blood, collected on the day of vaccination.

This chain's CDR3 is CASSSFRGSYNEQFF. As DNA, the CDR3 is TGTGCCAGCAGCTCGTTTAGGGGCTCCTACAATGAGCAGTTCTTC. The chain joins TRBV11-2 to TRBJ2-1, with a possible D match to TRBD1 (5 bases). Per germline, CDR1 SGHAT and CDR2 FQNNGV. The V end was cut by 4 bases, the J end by 0 bases, with 10 bases between. The CDR3 consists of 15 residues. The full variable domain, in which reference TRBV11-2 and TRBJ2-1 provide the parts outside the CDR3, is EAGVAQSPRYKIIEKRQSVAFWCNPISGHATLYWYQQILGQGPKLLIQFQNNGVVDDSQLPKDRFSAERLKGVDSTLKIQPAKLEDSAVYLCASSSFRGSYNEQFFGPGTRLTVL.